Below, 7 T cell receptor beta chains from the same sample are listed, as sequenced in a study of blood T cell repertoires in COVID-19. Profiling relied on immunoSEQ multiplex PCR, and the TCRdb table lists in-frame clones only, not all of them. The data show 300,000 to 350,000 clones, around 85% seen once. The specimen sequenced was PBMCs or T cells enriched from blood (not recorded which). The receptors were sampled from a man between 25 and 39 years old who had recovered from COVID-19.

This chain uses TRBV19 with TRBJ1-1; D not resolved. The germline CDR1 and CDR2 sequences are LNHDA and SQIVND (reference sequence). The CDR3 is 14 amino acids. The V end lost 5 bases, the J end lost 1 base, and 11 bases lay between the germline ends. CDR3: CASSPPEGNTEAFF. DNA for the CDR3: TGTGCCAGTAGTCCTCCGGAGGGGAACACTGAAGCTTTCTTT.

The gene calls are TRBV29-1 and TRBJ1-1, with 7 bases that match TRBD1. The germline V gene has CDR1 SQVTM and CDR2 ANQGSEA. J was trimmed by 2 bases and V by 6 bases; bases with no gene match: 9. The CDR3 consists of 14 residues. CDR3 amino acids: CSVGTGTVNTEAFF. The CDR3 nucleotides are TGCAGCGTAGGTACCGGGACAGTAAACACTGAAGCTTTCTTT.

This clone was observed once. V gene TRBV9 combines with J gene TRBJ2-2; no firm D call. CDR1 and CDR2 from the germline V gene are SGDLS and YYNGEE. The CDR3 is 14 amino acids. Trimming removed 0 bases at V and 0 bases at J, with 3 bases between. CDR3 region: CASSVAANTGELFF. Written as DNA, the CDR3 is TGTGCCAGCAGCGTAGCTGCGAACACCGGGGAGCTGTTTTTT.

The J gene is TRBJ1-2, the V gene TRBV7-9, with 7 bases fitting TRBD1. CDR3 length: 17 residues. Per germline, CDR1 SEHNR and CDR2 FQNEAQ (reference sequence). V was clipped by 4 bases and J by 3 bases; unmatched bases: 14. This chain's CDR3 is CASSSTVEAGGDYGYTF. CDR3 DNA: TGTGCCAGCAGCTCAACCGTCGAGGCAGGGGGAGACTATGGCTACACCTTC.

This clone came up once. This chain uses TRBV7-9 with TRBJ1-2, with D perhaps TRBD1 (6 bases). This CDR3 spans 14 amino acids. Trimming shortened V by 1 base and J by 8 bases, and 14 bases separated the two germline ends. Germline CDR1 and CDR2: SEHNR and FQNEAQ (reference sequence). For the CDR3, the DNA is TGTGCCAGCAGCTTAGAGGCAGGGGCAGGCGGCTACACCTTC. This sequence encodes CASSLEAGAGGYTF. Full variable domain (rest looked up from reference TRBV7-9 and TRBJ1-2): DTGVSQNPRHKITKRGQNVTFRCDPISEHNRLYWYRQTLGQGPEFLTYFQNEAQLEKSRLLSDRFSAERPKGSFSTLEIQRTEQGDSAMYLCASSLEAGAGGYTFGSGTRLTVV.

This CDR3 is CASNRGTSGVRGTDTQYF. The DNA for the CDR3 is TGTGCCAGCAACCGAGGGACTAGCGGGGTCCGGGGAACAGATACGCAGTATTTT. This chain connects TRBV7-8 to TRBJ2-3; 13 bases agree with TRBD2. J was trimmed by 3 bases and V by 7 bases; bases with no gene match: 13. The CDR3 sequence is 18 residues long. Germline CDR1 is SGHVS and CDR2 is FQNEAQ.

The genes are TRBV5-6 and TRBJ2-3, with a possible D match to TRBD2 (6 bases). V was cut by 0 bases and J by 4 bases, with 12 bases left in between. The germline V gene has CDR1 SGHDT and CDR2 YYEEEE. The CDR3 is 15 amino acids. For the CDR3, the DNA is TGTGCCAGCAGCTTGGGAGGATGGGGGGCAGATACGCAGTATTTT. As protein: CASSLGGWGADTQYF.